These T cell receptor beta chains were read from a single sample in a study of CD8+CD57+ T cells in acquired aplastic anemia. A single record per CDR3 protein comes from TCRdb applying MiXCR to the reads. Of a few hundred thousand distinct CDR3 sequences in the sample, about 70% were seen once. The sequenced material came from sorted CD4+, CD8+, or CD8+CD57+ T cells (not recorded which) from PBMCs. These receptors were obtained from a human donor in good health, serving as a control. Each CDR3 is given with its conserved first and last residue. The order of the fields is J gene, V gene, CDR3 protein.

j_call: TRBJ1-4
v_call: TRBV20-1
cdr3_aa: CSARSLGSGIDEKLFF

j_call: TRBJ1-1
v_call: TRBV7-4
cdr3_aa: CASSAHWGENTEAFF

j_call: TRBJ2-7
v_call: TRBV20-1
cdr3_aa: CSATPVPTFEQYF

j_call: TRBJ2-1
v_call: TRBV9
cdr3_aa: CASSAETEQFF

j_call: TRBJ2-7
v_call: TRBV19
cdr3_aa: CASSPRGGSYEQYF

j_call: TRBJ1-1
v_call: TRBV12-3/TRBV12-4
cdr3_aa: CASATPRGRREAFF

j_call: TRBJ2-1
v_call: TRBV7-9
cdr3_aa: CASSRGAGSNLYGQFF

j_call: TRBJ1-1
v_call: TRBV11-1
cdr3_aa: CASSAREPPFF

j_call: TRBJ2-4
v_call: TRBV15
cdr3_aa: CATSRGDGGELLAKNIQYF

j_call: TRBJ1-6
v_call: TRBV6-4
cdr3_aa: CASSEGQVNSPLHF

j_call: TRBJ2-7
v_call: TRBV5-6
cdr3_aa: CASSNQGTYEQYF

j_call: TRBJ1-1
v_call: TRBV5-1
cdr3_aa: CASSWGHDTEAFF

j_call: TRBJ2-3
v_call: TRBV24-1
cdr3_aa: CATATTLASTDTQYF